This T cell receptor (beta chain) comes out of a study of blood T cell repertoires in COVID-19. Study details: From T cells, B-cell-depleted T cells, or PBMCs came the material, which was cDNA or gDNA.

Clones were read by immunoSEQ multiplex PCR, and TCRdb kept only the in-frame ones, dropping some. The sample shows roughly 200,000 clones, roughly 73% of them seen only once. Looked up from germline, CDR1 is MDHEN and CDR2 is SYDVKM. V was pared by 7 bases and J by 1 base, with 16 bases between. The CDR3 loop spans 16 amino acids. The chain is built from TRBV28 and TRBJ2-2; D is uncertain. Sequencing was performed on peripheral blood. This TCR was recovered from an elderly woman with active or convalescent COVID-19. The CDR3 DNA reads as TGTGCCAGCACCCCGCTTGGGCAGATGAACACCGGGGAGCTGTTTTTT. Its protein is CASTPLGQMNTGELFF.